What follows are 19 T cell receptor beta chains derived from one specimen sequenced in a study of Ad26.COV2.S vaccination and SARS-CoV-2 variants (TCRdb year 2021). The intended sense of this specimen's treatment or condition label: 15 to 20 received Ad26.COV2.S at low or high dose, single or two shots; five or six received placebo; per-sample allocation not given. Repertoires of vaccine and placebo recipients were sequenced from samples taken on day 63 after the first injection. The library was generated by the immunoSEQ multiplex PCR assay. The clones in this table, taken by TCRdb from immuneACCESS, are in-frame only. Not every clone is retained; where verified, under half of the shortfall comes from an unresolved V gene, and the cause of the rest is unknown. For this sample there are more than 300,000 clones; about nine tenths appear just once. Around 6.4% of the sample lies in the top ten. Material: peripheral blood, obtained in a trial of Ad26.COV2.S vaccine versus placebo. Source of these receptors: a person aged 18-60 years who received the Ad26.COV2.S COVID-19 vaccine or a placebo.

CDR3 sequence (DNA): TGTGCCAGCAGTCAACCCCCCGGCGTAGGTGGCACTGAAGCTTTCTTT. Its translation is CASSQPPGVGGTEAFF. The chain is built from TRBV6-2 or TRBV6-3 and TRBJ1-1; unclear D gene. V was clipped by 5 bases and J by 4 bases, with 20 bases between them. CDR1 is MNHEY, CDR2 SVGEGT, per germline. This CDR3 region has 16 residues.

The chain employs TRBV9 and TRBJ2-6; TRBD2 is a possible D gene (6 bases). Germline values: CDR1 SGDLS, CDR2 YYNGEE. The CDR3 is made up of 17 amino acids. The V gene lost 1 base and the J gene lost 0 bases, with 11 bases spanning the gap. CDR3 sequence: CASSVKVLASGANVLTF. The CDR3 DNA reads TGTGCCAGCAGCGTAAAAGTACTAGCCTCTGGGGCCAACGTCCTGACTTTC.

CDR3 nucleotide sequence: TGTGCCAGCAGCCAAGATAATTCCCACGAGCAGTACTTC. Translated, it gives CASSQDNSHEQYF. V is TRBV3-1 (or the pseudogene TRBV3-2) and J is TRBJ2-7; D uncertain. Germline V gene lookup returns CDR1 LGHDT and CDR2 YNNKEL (reference sequence). The V gene lost 0 bases and the J gene lost 5 bases, with 8 bases spanning the gap. CDR3 size: 13 residues.

This chain links TRBV7-6 with TRBJ2-7; no firm D call. Germline V CDR1 and CDR2: SGHVS, FNYEAQ. V was pared by 2 bases and J by 6 bases, with 11 bases between. The CDR3 is 13 amino acids. The CDR3 sequence is CASSLRVGSEQYF. The CDR3 nucleotides read TGTGCCAGCAGCTTACGTGTGGGCTCCGAGCAGTACTTC.

The genes are TRBV7-8 and TRBJ1-1, with D perhaps matching TRBD1 (5 bases). CDR1 and CDR2 (germline): SGHVS, FQNEAQ. CDR3 size: 15 residues. V dropped 1 base and J dropped 3 bases, with 12 bases sitting between them. The CDR3 DNA sequence: TGTGCCAGCAGCTTAGTGGTCGGGGGTTACACTGAAGCTTTCTTT. Encoded protein: CASSLVVGGYTEAFF.

The chain links TRBV27 to TRBJ1-1, with D uncertain. The CDR3 contains 15 residues. The V end was cut by 6 bases, the J end by 1 base, with 15 bases between. From germline, CDR1 is MNHEY and CDR2 SMNVEV (reference sequence). CDR3 loop: CASRRGPGRNTEAFF. In DNA form, the CDR3 reads TGTGCCAGCAGAAGAGGCCCAGGAAGGAACACTGAAGCTTTCTTT.

CDR3 nucleotides: TGTGCCAGCAGGGAGGGACAGGGGAGTTTTTATAATTCACCCCTCCACTTT. Protein product: CASREGQGSFYNSPLHF. V is TRBV28 and J is TRBJ1-6, with 10 positions matching TRBD1. CDR1 and CDR2 from the germline V gene are MDHEN and SYDVKM. After removal of 6 bases from V and 4 bases from J, the junction contained 9 bases not matched to a gene. This CDR3 comprises 17 residues.

This chain joins TRBV30 and TRBJ2-6; D gene uncertain. The CDR3 runs 16 residues. The germline V and J ends were trimmed by 2 bases and 4 bases, with 15 bases remaining between them. From germline, CDR1 is GTSNPN and CDR2 SVGIG (reference sequence). In DNA, the CDR3 is TGTGCCTGGAGTTCCCCAAAGGGTACCGGGGCCAACGTCCTGACTTTC. It is translated as CAWSSPKGTGANVLTF.

The gene calls are TRBV19 and TRBJ2-3; 7 bases agree with TRBD1. CDR3 length: 15 residues. J was trimmed by 4 bases and V by 3 bases; bases with no gene match: 7. Germline V gene sequence: CDR1 LNHDA, CDR2 SQIVND (reference sequence). CDR3 in DNA: TGTGCCAGTAGTATCGACAGGGCGAGTTCAGATACGCAGTATTTT. This codes for CASSIDRASSDTQYF.

V usage is TRBV14 and J usage is TRBJ2-4; D gene ambiguous. Germline assignment: CDR1 SGHDN and CDR2 FVKESK. The V end lost 3 bases, the J end lost 1 base, and 10 bases lay between the germline ends. This CDR3 has 15 residues. Written as DNA, the CDR3 is TGTGCCAGCAGCCATCTCCGAGAGGCCAAAAACATTCAGTACTTC. It translates to CASSHLREAKNIQYF.

This clone was observed a single time. The V call is TRBV12-3 or TRBV12-4, the J call TRBJ1-1; no reliable D call. Trimming took 7 bases from V and 0 from J, leaving 9 bases between them. The CDR3 covers 13 residues. The CDR3 region is CASNSRVNTEAFF. In nucleotides, the CDR3 is TGTGCCAGCAATTCTAGGGTGAACACTGAAGCTTTCTTT.

The CDR3 protein is CASSPQDSIYNEQFF. The CDR3 DNA is TGTGCCAGCTCACCACAAGATAGCATTTACAATGAGCAGTTCTTC. This rearrangement joins TRBV18 to TRBJ2-1; the D is unclear. Trimming shortened V by 1 base and J by 4 bases, and 11 bases separated the two germline ends. Germline V gene lookup returns CDR1 KGHSH and CDR2 LQKENI. The CDR3 totals 15 residues.

V usage is TRBV7-9 and J usage is TRBJ1-1; possibly TRBD1 for D (5 bases). CDR3 length equals 16 residues. Germline V gene data show CDR1 as SEHNR and CDR2 as FQNEAQ (reference sequence). With 1 base removed from V and 4 bases from J, the gap between germline ends came to 16 bases. CDR3 loop: CASSLGQGSLGTEAFF. CDR3 nucleotides: TGTGCCAGCAGCTTAGGCCAGGGTAGTTTAGGCACTGAAGCTTTCTTT.

The rearrangement joins TRBV6-5 to TRBJ1-2; TRBD1 agrees at 7 bases. CDR3 size: 14 residues. V shed 2 bases and J 4 bases; nucleotides not matched to a gene: 4. Germline CDR1 MNHEY, CDR2 SVGAGI. This CDR3 reads CASSYAAGGYGYTF. As DNA, the CDR3 is TGTGCCAGCAGTTACGCGGCAGGGGGCTATGGCTACACCTTC.

The chain is built from TRBV15 and TRBJ2-3; perhaps TRBD2 as D (5 bases). The ends were cut back, 4 bases at V and 8 bases at J, with 10 bases in the middle. Germline assignment: CDR1 LNHNV and CDR2 YYDKDF (reference sequence). CDR3 length: 12 amino acids. The CDR3 DNA sequence: TGTGCCACCAGCATAGGGAGTCCTACGCAGTATTTT. Its protein product is CATSIGSPTQYF.

The chain's CDR3 is CASSITGPNTEAFF. Here the CDR3 DNA reads TGTGCCAGCAGTATAACAGGGCCAAACACTGAAGCTTTCTTT. This chain joins TRBV6-5 and TRBJ1-1; tentatively, D is TRBD1 (6 bases). In germline, CDR1 is MNHEY, CDR2 SVGAGI. This CDR3 spans 14 amino acids. V was clipped by 5 bases and J by 2 bases, with 12 bases between them.

This clone was detected a few times. This sequence joins TRBV19 and TRBJ2-1; D possibly corresponds to TRBD2 (6 bases). Germline CDR1 is LNHDA and CDR2 is SQIVND (reference sequence). The CDR3 sequence is 11 residues long. Trimming took off 7 bases at V and 8 bases at J, with 9 bases between the two ends. The CDR3 DNA sequence: TGTGCCAGTATGGAGGGCCATGAGCAGTTCTTC. Amino acid sequence: CASMEGHEQFF. Together with reference TRBV19 and TRBJ2-1, the CDR3 gives the full variable domain: DGGITQSPKYLFRKEGQNVTLSCEQNLNHDAMYWYRQDPGQGLRLIYYSQIVNDFQKGDIAEGYSVSREKKESFPLTVTSAQKNPTAFYLCASMEGHEQFFGPGTRLTVL.

The chain links TRBV7-3 to TRBJ2-5; 7 nucleotides match TRBD1. The V gene end was trimmed by 1 base and the J gene end by 2 bases; junction bases not matched to a gene: 4. The CDR3 loop spans 15 amino acids. Germline loops: CDR1 SGHTA, CDR2 FQGTGA. The CDR3 region is CASSLKRQGQETQYF. CDR3 coding DNA: TGTGCCAGCAGCTTAAAGAGACAGGGTCAAGAGACCCAGTACTTC.

The chain employs TRBV3-1 (or the pseudogene TRBV3-2) and TRBJ2-1; 10 bases match TRBD1. This CDR3 comprises 16 residues. V shed 1 base and J 3 bases; nucleotides not matched to a gene: 3. CDR1 is LGHDT and CDR2 is YNNKEL in the germline V gene (reference sequence). The CDR3 sequence is CASSQVGQGDYNEQFF. The CDR3 bases are TGTGCCAGCAGCCAAGTAGGACAGGGGGACTACAATGAGCAGTTCTTC.